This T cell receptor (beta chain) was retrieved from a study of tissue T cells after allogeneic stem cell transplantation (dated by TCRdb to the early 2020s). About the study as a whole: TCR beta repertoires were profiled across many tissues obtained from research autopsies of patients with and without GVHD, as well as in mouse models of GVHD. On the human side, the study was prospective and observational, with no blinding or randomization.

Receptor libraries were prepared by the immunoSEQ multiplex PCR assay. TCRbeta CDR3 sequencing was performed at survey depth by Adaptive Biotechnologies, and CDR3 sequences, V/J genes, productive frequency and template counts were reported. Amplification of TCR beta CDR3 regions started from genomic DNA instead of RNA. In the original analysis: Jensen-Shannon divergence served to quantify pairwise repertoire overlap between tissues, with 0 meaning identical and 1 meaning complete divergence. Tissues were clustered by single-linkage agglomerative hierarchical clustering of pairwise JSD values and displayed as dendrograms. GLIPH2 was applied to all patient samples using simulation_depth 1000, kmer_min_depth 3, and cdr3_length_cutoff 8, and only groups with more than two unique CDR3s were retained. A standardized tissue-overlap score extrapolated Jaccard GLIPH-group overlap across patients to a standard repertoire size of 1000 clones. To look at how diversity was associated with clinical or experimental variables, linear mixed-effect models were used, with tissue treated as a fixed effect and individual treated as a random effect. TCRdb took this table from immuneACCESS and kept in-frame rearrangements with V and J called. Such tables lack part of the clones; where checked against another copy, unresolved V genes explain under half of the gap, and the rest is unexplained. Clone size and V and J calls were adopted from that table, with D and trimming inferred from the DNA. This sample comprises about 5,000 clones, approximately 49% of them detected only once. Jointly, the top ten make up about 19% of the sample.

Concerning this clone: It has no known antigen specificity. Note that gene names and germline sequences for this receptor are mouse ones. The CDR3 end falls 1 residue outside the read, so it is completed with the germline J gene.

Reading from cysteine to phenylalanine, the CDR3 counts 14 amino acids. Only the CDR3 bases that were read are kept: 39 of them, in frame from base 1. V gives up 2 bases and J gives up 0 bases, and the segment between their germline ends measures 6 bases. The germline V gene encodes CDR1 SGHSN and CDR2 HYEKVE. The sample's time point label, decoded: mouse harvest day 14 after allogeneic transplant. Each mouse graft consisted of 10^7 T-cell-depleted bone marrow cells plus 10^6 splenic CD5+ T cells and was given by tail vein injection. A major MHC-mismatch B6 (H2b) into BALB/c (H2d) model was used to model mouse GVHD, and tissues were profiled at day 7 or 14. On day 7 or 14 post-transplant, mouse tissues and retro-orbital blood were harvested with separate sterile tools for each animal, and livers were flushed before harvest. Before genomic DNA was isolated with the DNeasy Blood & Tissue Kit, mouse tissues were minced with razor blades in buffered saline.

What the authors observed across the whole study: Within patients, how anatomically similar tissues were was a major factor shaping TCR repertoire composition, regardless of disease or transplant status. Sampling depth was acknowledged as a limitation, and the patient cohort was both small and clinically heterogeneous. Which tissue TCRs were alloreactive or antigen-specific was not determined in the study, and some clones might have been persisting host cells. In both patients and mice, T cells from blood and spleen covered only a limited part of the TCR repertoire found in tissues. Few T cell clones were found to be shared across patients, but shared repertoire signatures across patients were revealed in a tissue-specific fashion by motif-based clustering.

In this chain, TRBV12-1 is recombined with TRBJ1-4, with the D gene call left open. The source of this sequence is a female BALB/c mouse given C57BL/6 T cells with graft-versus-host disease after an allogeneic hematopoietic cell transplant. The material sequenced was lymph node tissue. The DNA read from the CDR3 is TGTGCCAGCTCTCACAAACTTTCCAACGAAAGATTATTT. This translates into CASSHKLSNERLF. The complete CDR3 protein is CASSHKLSNERLFF.